This TCR beta chain was retrieved from a study of T-cell reconstitution after alpha-beta-depleted transplantation in children (dated by TCRdb to 2015 to 2016). About the investigation overall: Using TCR repertoire profiling, the study quantitatively followed how T-cell immune reconstitution unfolded in children after TCRalphabeta/CD19-depleted allogeneic hematopoietic cell transplantation.

Per the publication, the treatment or condition label means: allogeneic hematopoietic cell transplantation with graft depleted of TCRalphabeta T cells and CD19 B cells. Transplant recipients were children who received TCRalphabeta/CD19-depleted allogeneic hematopoietic cell grafts. Libraries were constructed by PCR. Data came from an Illumina HiSeq 2500. To normalize quantification of the TCRbeta repertoire, the TCR libraries were built with molecular barcoding that relied on unique molecular identifiers. TCRdb redid the processing of the public reads, applying fastp at Q25 and MiXCR, and retained in-frame beta chains. Each entry merges the rows of one CDR3 protein and shows their most common DNA and genes. This sample comprises 350,000 to 500,000 distinct CDR3 sequences, around 46% of them detected only once. 27% of the sample rests with the top ten. This clonotype has a handful of counts. There is no known antigen for this receptor. No base-level quality is on record; no much larger clone is a single base apart.

The germline V gene encodes CDR1 MGHRA and CDR2 YSYEKL. V has 5 bases trimmed and J has 3 bases trimmed; junction bases matching no gene number 6. The CDR3 covers 16 residues, taking in both the cysteine and the phenylalanine. Here the CDR3 DNA is all that survives: 48 bases in frame from base 1. Overall results and qualifications from the work: In some patients, the high TCRbeta diversity seen at day 60 was put down to recipient T cells and intrathymic progenitors that had survived conditioning. The apparently early alphabetaT-cell count recovery about two months after transplant was reportedly dependent on only several hundred rapidly expanded clones derived from non-depleted graft cells. Over subsequent months, a decline in hyperexpanded clone frequencies was noted, and after one year, T-cell counts and TCRbeta diversity were mostly ascribed to newly produced T cells.

This TCR was recovered from a girl aged 2 to 10 with aplastic anemia, due to receive a stem cell transplant. The sequencing used PBMCs, collected before TCRalphabeta/CD19-depleted stem cell transplant. The V and J segments used are TRBV4-1 and TRBJ1-6; 8 bases in the junction line up with TRBD1. The DNA reads as follows: TGCGCCAGCAGCTTGGGACAGGCCCTCTATAATTCACCCCTCCACTTT. Translated, this gives CASSLGQALYNSPLHF.